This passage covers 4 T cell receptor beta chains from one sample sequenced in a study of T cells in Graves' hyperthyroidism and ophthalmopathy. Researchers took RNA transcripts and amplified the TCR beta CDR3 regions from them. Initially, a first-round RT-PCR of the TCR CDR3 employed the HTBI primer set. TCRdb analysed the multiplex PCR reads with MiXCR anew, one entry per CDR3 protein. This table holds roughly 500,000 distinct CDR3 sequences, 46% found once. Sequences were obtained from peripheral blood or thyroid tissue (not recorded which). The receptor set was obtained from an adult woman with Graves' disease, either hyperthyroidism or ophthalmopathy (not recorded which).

This chain's CDR3 is CASRQTAGTYEQYF. The CDR3 nucleotides are TGCGCCAGCAGGCAGACAGCTGGAACCTACGAGCAGTACTTC. The V gene is TRBV5-1, the J gene TRBJ2-7, with D possibly matching TRBD1 (5 bases). The V and J ends lost 5 bases and 2 bases respectively, with 14 bases between them. Germline assignment: CDR1 SGHRS and CDR2 YFSETQ. The CDR3 consists of 14 residues.

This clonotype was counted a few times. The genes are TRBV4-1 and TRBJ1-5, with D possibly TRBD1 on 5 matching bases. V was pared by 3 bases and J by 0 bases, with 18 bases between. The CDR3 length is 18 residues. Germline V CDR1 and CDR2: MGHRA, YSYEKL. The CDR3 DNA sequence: TGCGCCAGCAGCCACCCCCCCCGGGACTTTTCTAGCAATCAGCCCCAGCATTTT. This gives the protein CASSHPPRDFSSNQPQHF.

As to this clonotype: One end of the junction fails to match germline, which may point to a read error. The CDR3 DNA reads TGCAGTGCTCCTAATCTTAACTCACCCCTCCCCTTT. It specifies CSAPNLNSPLPF. The V and J genes are TRBV20-1 and TRBJ1-6, with D unresolved. The CDR3 extends over 12 amino acids. CDR1 and CDR2 (germline): DFQATT, SNEGSKA (reference sequence).

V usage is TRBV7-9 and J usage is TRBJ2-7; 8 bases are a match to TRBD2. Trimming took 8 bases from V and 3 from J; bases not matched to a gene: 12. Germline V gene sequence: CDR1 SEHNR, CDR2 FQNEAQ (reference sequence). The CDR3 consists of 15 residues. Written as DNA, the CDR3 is TGTGCCAGCCGGACGGGAGCGGGGGATCACTACGAGCAGTACTTC. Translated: CASRTGAGDHYEQYF. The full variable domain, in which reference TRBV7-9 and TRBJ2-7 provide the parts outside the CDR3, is DTGVSQNPRHKITKRGQNVTFRCDPISEHNRLYWYRQTLGQGPEFLTYFQNEAQLEKSRLLSDRFSAERPKGSFSTLEIQRTEQGDSAMYLCASRTGAGDHYEQYFGPGTRLTVT.